These 6 T cell receptor beta chains were all obtained from the same sample, sequenced in a study of CD8+CD57+ T cells in acquired aplastic anemia. The study profiled TCR beta VDJ and CDR3 using genomic DNA as template. One entry per CDR3 protein, called by TCRdb with MiXCR from the reads. The table includes about 180,000 distinct CDR3 sequences, approximately 45% detected once. Sequencing input: sorted CD4+, CD8+, or CD8+CD57+ T cells (not recorded which) from PBMCs. The receptors originated from a human donor in good health.

The chain has TRBV10-3 and TRBJ2-1; D gene ambiguous. Trimming took off 10 bases at V and 7 bases at J, with 14 bases between the two ends. Germline CDR1 ENHRY, CDR2 SYGVKD. The CDR3 consists of 12 residues. This CDR3 reads CASNPSMNEQFF. In nucleotides, the CDR3 is TGTGCCAGCAATCCCAGCATGAATGAGCAGTTCTTC.

A word on this clonotype: The junction does not match germline at one end; this may be a read error. This chain links TRBV20-1 with TRBJ2-7, with 7 positions matching TRBD1. Germline CDR1 DFQATT, CDR2 SNEGSKA (reference sequence). The CDR3 extends over 14 amino acids. Here the CDR3 DNA reads TGCAGCGCTAACAACGGGGACAGCTCCCTCGAGCAGTACTTC. Translated, it gives CSANNGDSSLEQYF.

Ten or more counts support this clonotype. The chain couples TRBV2 to TRBJ2-2, with TRBD1 identical over 10 bases. V shed 6 bases, J shed 6 bases, and the junction held 4 bases outside the gene matches. This CDR3 has 14 amino acids. CDR1 and CDR2 (germline): SNHLY, FYNNEI. CDR3 sequence reads: CASSGQGVSGELFF. The CDR3 DNA follows: TGTGCCAGCAGCGGACAGGGGGTATCCGGGGAGCTGTTTTTT.

About this clonotype itself: A read error may account for a junction end that differs from germline. The chain uses TRBV5-1 and TRBJ2-7; TRBD2 matches 10 bases. The CDR3 is 15 residues long. Germline V gives CDR1 SGHRS, CDR2 YFSETQ. The CDR3 protein is CASGLSLAGVYEQYF. CDR3 DNA sequence: TGCGCCAGCGGCTTGAGCCTAGCGGGAGTTTACGAGCAGTACTTC.

This clonotype was picked up a small number of times. The CDR3 reads CASSDEQLYGYTF. DNA of the CDR3: TGTGCCAGCAGTGACGAACAGTTGTATGGCTACACCTTC. This chain links TRBV2 with TRBJ1-2; D gene uncertain. Germline V CDR1 and CDR2: SNHLY, FYNNEI. Trimming removed 3 bases at V and 5 bases at J, with 10 bases between. The CDR3 is made up of 13 amino acids.

This sequence joins TRBV5-1 and TRBJ2-1, with 8 nucleotides matching TRBD2. Germline CDR1 SGHRS, CDR2 YFSETQ. The J segment lost 7 bases and the V segment lost 4 bases, leaving 10 bases of the junction unmatched. The CDR3 is 15 residues long. The CDR3 coding sequence is TGCGCCAGCAGCCCACCGGGAGGGCCTTGGAATGAGCAGTTCTTC. Residues: CASSPPGGPWNEQFF.